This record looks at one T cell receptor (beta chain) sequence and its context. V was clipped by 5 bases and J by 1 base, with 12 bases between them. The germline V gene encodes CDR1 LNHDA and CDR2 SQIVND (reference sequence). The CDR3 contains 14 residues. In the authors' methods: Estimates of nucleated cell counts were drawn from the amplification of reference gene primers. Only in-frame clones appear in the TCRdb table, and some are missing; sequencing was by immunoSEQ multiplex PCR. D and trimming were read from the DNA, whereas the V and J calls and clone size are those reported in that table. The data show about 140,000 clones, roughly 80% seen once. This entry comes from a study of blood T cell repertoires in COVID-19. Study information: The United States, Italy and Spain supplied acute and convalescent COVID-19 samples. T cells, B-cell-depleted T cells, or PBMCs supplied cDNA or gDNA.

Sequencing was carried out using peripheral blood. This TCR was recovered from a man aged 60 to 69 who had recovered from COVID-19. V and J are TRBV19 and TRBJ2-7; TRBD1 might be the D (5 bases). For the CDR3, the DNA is TGTGCCAGTAGTCCTCAGGGATTTTCCTACGAGCAGTACTTC. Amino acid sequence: CASSPQGFSYEQYF.